Included here is one T cell receptor (beta chain) sequence, with context. The method was immunoSEQ multiplex PCR; TCRdb's version includes in-frame clones alone and lacks a portion of them. The table includes around 150,000 clones, 85% to 95% detected once. These data are taken from a study of control samples from healthy donors and cancer patients. Sequences were obtained from blood. The source of this sequence is a woman in her 40s in good health.

CDR3 coding DNA: TGTGCCTGGAGGACTAGCGGGAGCGGGGAGACCCAGTACTTC. Protein: CAWRTSGSGETQYF. The V call is TRBV30, the J call TRBJ2-5; 12 nucleotides match TRBD2. Trimming took 3 bases from V and 5 from J; bases not matched to a gene: 4. This CDR3 region has 14 residues. Germline values: CDR1 GTSNPN, CDR2 SVGIG (reference sequence).